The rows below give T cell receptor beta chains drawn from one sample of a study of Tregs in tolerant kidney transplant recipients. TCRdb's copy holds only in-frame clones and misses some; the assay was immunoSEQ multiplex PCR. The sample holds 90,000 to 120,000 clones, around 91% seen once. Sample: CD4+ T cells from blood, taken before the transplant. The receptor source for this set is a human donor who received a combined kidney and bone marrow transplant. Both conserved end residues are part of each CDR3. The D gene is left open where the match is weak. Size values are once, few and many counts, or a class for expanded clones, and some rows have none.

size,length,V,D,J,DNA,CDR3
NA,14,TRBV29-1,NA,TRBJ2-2,TGCAGCGTCGAGAGGAGGGGGGGCACCGGGGAGCTGTTTTTT,CSVERRGGTGELFF
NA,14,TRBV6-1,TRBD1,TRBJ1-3,TGTGCCAGCAGTGAGGGGACAGGGGTAAACACCATATATTTT,CASSEGTGVNTIYF
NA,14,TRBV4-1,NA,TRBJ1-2,TGCGCCAGCAGCCATGTTGGGGCAGGAGGGGGCTACACCTTC,CASSHVGAGGGYTF
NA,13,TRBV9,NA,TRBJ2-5,TGTGCCAGCAGCGTAAACGTCCGGGAGACCCAGTACTTC,CASSVNVRETQYF
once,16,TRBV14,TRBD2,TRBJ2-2,TGTGCCAGCAGCCGACTAGCGGGGGGATACACCGGGGAGCTGTTTTTT,CASSRLAGGYTGELFF
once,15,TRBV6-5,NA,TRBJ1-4,TGTGCCAGCAGTTACTCGTGGGGGGATGGTGAAAAACTGTTTTTT,CASSYSWGDGEKLFF
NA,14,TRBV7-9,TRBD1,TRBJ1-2,TGTGCCAGCAGCTTAGTTACAGGGGGCAGTGGCTACACCTTC,CASSLVTGGSGYTF
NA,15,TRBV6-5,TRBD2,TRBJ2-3,TGTGCCAGCAGTTACCGACTAGCGGGGGGGCTTACGCAGTATTTT,CASSYRLAGGLTQYF
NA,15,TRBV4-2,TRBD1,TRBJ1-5,TGTGCCAGCAGCCAAGCCACAGGGGGCAATCAGCCCCAGCATTTT,CASSQATGGNQPQHF
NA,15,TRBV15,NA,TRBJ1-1,TGTGCCACCAGCAGGGGGGACACCCTGAACACTGAAGCTTTCTTT,CATSRGDTLNTEAFF
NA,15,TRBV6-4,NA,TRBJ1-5,TGTGCCAGCAGAAAACAGGGAAATAGCAATCAGCCCCAGCATTTT,CASRKQGNSNQPQHF
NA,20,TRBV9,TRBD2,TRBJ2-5,TGTGCCAGCAGCCCAAACCCCGGGACTAGCGGGAGACGGGGACAAGAGACCCAGTACTTC,CASSPNPGTSGRRGQETQYF
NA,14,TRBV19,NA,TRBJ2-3,TGTGCCAGTAGTCGGGTATTCGGCACAGATACGCAGTATTTT,CASSRVFGTDTQYF
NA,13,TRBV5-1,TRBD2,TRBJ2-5,TGCGCCAGCAGTATAGCGGGAGCGGAGACCCAGTACTTC,CASSIAGAETQYF
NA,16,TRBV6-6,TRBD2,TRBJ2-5,TGTGCCAGCAACAGGCGGGAGGGCCGTCGAGAAGAGACCCAGTACTTC,CASNRREGRREETQYF
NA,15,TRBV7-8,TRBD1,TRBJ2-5,TGTGCCAGCAGACCAAGGACAGGGGGTACGGAGACCCAGTACTTC,CASRPRTGGTETQYF
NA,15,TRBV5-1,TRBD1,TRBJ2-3,TGCGCCAGCAGCCCGCTTCAGGGGGGCACAGATACGCAGTATTTT,CASSPLQGGTDTQYF
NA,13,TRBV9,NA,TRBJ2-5,TGTGCCAGCAGCGGGAGGGCCGGAGAGACCCAGTACTTC,CASSGRAGETQYF
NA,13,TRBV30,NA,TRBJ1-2,TGTGCCTGGAGTCGGCAGGGGTACGATGGCTACACCTTC,CAWSRQGYDGYTF
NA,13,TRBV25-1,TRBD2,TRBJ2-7,TGTGCCAGCAGGGGCGGGGGGCTTCTCAGTGCGTACTTC,CASRGGGLLSAYF
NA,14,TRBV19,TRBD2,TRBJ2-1,TGTGCCAGTAGTCTAGCGGGAGGCTACAATGAGCAGTTCTTC,CASSLAGGYNEQFF
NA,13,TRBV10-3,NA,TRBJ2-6,TGTGCCATCAGCGTAGCTGGGGCCAACGTCCTGACTTTC,CAISVAGANVLTF
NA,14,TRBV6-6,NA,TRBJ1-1,TGTGCCAGCAGTTATGGACAGCCGAACACTGAAGCTTTCTTT,CASSYGQPNTEAFF
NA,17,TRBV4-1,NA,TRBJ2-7,TGCGCCAGCAGCCAACTCGATTTCGTAGGGGGCTCCTACGAGCAGTACTTC,CASSQLDFVGGSYEQYF